Listed here is a single T cell receptor (beta chain). This CDR3 contains 12 residues. Trimming removed 4 bases from V and 12 bases from J, with 16 bases in between. The germline V gene encodes CDR1 DFQATT and CDR2 SNEGSKA (reference sequence). The sample is drawn from a study of response to subunit inactivated influenza vaccine. A single record per CDR3 protein comes from TCRdb applying MiXCR to the RT-PCR reads. The profile covers about 480,000 distinct CDR3 sequences, with approximately 10% appearing a single time and around 12% taken by the ten largest. V gene TRBV20-1 combines with J gene TRBJ2-1; D may match TRBD1 or TRBD2 (5 bases each). The clonotype originates from a man aged 45 to 65 who received an inactivated influenza vaccine. The sequencing here drew on PBMCs from blood, taken about 40 days after vaccination. The CDR3, as DNA: TGCAGTGCTATCTACCTCCCGGGACCGCAGTTCTTC. Amino acids: CSAIYLPGPQFF.